The 21 T cell receptor beta chains in this list originate from one sample, sequenced in a study of T-cell reconstitution after alpha-beta-depleted transplantation in children. A library of TCRbeta sequences, prepared with unique molecular identifiers, was generated. MiXCR, applied by TCRdb to the PCR reads, yields one record per CDR3 protein. Seen here are 81,000 or so distinct CDR3 sequences, around 15% observed once, and the top ten hold roughly a fifth. Source: PBMCs, mostly from graft donor cells, taken 180 days after TCRalphabeta/CD19-depleted stem cell transplant. These receptors all stem from a male patient aged 2-9 years who had a stem cell transplant for acute lymphoblastic leukemia, so the T cells may come from the graft donor.

This clonotype came up once. This chain uses TRBV7-2 with TRBJ2-1; no firm D call. CDR3 length: 12 amino acids. V was clipped by 5 bases and J by 2 bases, with 4 bases between them. Germline CDR1 reads SGHTA; CDR2 reads FQGNSA. The CDR3 is CASSRTYNEQFF. CDR3 in DNA: TGTGCCAGCAGCAGGACCTACAATGAGCAGTTCTTC.

The rearrangement links TRBV20-1 to TRBJ1-5; D is possibly TRBD1 (5 bases). The CDR3 covers 16 residues. Germline-derived CDR1 and CDR2 are DFQATT and SNEGSKA (reference sequence). Trimming shortened V by 3 bases and J by 0 bases, and 15 bases separated the two germline ends. The CDR3 is CSARAGQVYSNQPQHF. For the CDR3, the DNA is TGCAGTGCTAGGGCAGGGCAGGTTTATAGCAATCAGCCCCAGCATTTT.

The CDR3 region is CSVEGQGGTGELFF. The CDR3 DNA sequence: TGCAGCGTTGAAGGACAGGGGGGAACCGGGGAGCTGTTTTTT. V gene TRBV29-1 combines with J gene TRBJ2-2; 9 nucleotides agree with TRBD1. J lost 5 bases, V lost 1 base, and 2 bases had no gene match. CDR3 length: 14 amino acids. CDR1 SQVTM and CDR2 ANQGSEA come from the germline V gene.

This clonotype has just a few counts. CDR3 bases: TGTGCCAGCACCCGGTGGGGTGAAAAACTGTTTTTT. The encoded protein is CASTRWGEKLFF. The chain uses TRBV7-2 and TRBJ1-4; no firm D call. In germline, CDR1 is SGHTA, CDR2 FQGNSA. V gave up 7 bases and J gave up 7 bases, with 10 bases separating them. This CDR3 has 12 residues.

This clonotype was recorded a few times. This rearrangement joins TRBV28 to TRBJ2-1, with D perhaps matching TRBD2 (6 bases). The CDR3 is 14 residues long. Germline V gene data show CDR1 as MDHEN and CDR2 as SYDVKM. The V end was cut by 10 bases, the J end by 5 bases, with 18 bases between. This CDR3 is CATCGRWGDNEQFF. In nucleotides, the CDR3 is TGTGCCACTTGCGGCCGATGGGGGGACAATGAGCAGTTCTTC.

This clonotype was seen only a few times. This chain links TRBV7-6 with TRBJ2-2; D might be TRBD1 or TRBD2, each matching 7 bases. This CDR3 has 17 amino acids. Germline CDR1 SGHVS, CDR2 FNYEAQ. V shed 4 bases and J shed 3 bases, with 18 bases lying between them. For the CDR3, the DNA is TGTGCCAGCAGCTCCCCGGAGACAGGGAGGGACACCGGGGAGCTGTTTTTT. This encodes CASSSPETGRDTGELFF.

The chain recombines TRBV12-3 or TRBV12-4 with TRBJ1-5; D is ambiguous. The CDR3 totals 15 residues. Trimming removed 7 bases from V and 2 bases from J, with 15 bases in between. The CDR3 protein is CASTETGMGNQPQHF. The CDR3, as DNA: TGTGCCAGCACCGAAACGGGGATGGGCAATCAGCCCCAGCATTTT.

This clonotype was seen only a few times. The rearrangement joins TRBV5-1 to TRBJ2-7; TRBD1 matches at 9 bases. V lost 4 bases, J lost 4 bases, and 6 bases stayed unmatched. The CDR3 is 14 amino acids. CDR1 SGHRS and CDR2 YFSETQ come from the germline V gene. Here the CDR3 reads CASSEDRGSYEQYF. CDR3 nucleotides: TGCGCCAGCAGCGAAGACAGGGGGAGTTACGAGCAGTACTTC.

This chain connects TRBV4-1 to TRBJ2-1, with D maybe TRBD2 (7 bases). The ends were cut back, 0 bases at V and 8 bases at J, with 14 bases in the middle. Looked up from germline, CDR1 is MGHRA and CDR2 is YSYEKL. This CDR3 has 15 residues. Here the CDR3 DNA reads TGCGCCAGCAGCCAAGAAAAGGGGGGGCGGGATGAGCAGTTCTTC. It encodes CASSQEKGGRDEQFF.

This clonotype was counted a few times. The chain joins TRBV7-2 to TRBJ1-2; D is uncertain. CDR1 SGHTA and CDR2 FQGNSA come from the germline V gene. V was shortened by 8 bases and J by 5 bases, with 12 bases between the two germline ends. The CDR3 is made up of 12 amino acids. The CDR3 protein is CASGSGLYGYTF. CDR3 DNA sequence: TGTGCCAGCGGTAGCGGGCTATATGGCTACACCTTC.

This clonotype appeared a few times. The J gene is TRBJ2-5, the V gene TRBV7-9; the D gene is possibly TRBD1 (6 bases). The V gene's germline CDR1 is SEHNR and CDR2 FQNEAQ (reference sequence). V was trimmed by 5 bases and J by 2 bases, leaving 18 bases between them. This CDR3 is built from 16 residues. CDR3 sequence reads: CASSPRDILLQETQYF. The CDR3 nucleotides are TGTGCCAGCAGCCCTAGGGACATACTACTTCAAGAGACCCAGTACTTC.

There are a few counts of this clonotype. The gene calls are TRBV5-1 and TRBJ1-6; D gene uncertain. V gave up 5 bases and J gave up 5 bases, with 8 bases separating them. CDR3 length equals 13 residues. Germline V CDR1 and CDR2: SGHRS, YFSETQ. Here the CDR3 DNA reads TGCGCCAGCAGGGGAAGGGATAATTCACCCCTCCACTTT. It codes for CASRGRDNSPLHF. The variable domain in full, with the rest retrieved from reference TRBV5-1 and TRBJ1-6, is KAGVTQTPRYLIKTRGQQVTLSCSPISGHRSVSWYQQTPGQGLQFLFEYFSETQRNKGNFPGRFSGRQFSNSRSEMNVSTLELGDSALYLCASRGRDNSPLHFGNGTRLTVT.

This clonotype was seen a few times. This chain uses TRBV5-1 with TRBJ1-6, with D perhaps TRBD1 (6 bases). CDR1 is SGHRS and CDR2 is YFSETQ in the germline V gene. The V gene lost 4 bases and the J gene lost 0 bases, with 14 bases spanning the gap. This CDR3 comprises 17 residues. The CDR3 sequence is CASSRTGPSSYNSPLHF. CDR3 nucleotides: TGCGCCAGCAGCCGAACAGGGCCAAGCTCCTATAATTCACCCCTCCACTTT. Drawing the rest from reference TRBV5-1 and TRBJ1-6, the complete variable domain is KAGVTQTPRYLIKTRGQQVTLSCSPISGHRSVSWYQQTPGQGLQFLFEYFSETQRNKGNFPGRFSGRQFSNSRSEMNVSTLELGDSALYLCASSRTGPSSYNSPLHFGNGTRLTVT.

The CDR3 here is CASSTRQGDRGYTF. CDR3 in DNA: TGTGCCAGCAGTACCCGACAGGGGGATCGGGGCTACACCTTC. V and J are TRBV27 and TRBJ1-2; 9 bases line up with TRBD1. The germline CDR1 and CDR2 sequences are MNHEY and SMNVEV (reference sequence). The CDR3 is 14 amino acids. J lost 8 bases, V lost 5 bases, and 9 bases had no gene match.

Only a few counts were recorded for this clonotype. The V gene is TRBV19, the J gene TRBJ2-5, with D perhaps TRBD1 (6 bases). The CDR3 contains 15 residues. Deletions cut 5 bases from V and 2 bases from J, with 15 bases between. Germline assignment: CDR1 LNHDA and CDR2 SQIVND (reference sequence). The CDR3: CASSYRVLGQETQYF. The CDR3 nucleotides are TGTGCCAGTAGTTACAGGGTTCTCGGACAAGAGACCCAGTACTTC.

The rearrangement links TRBV10-3 to TRBJ2-1; TRBD1 agrees at 11 bases. V trimming: 6 bases; J trimming: 2 bases; junction bases outside the gene matches: 0. The CDR3 runs to 14 residues. Germline V gene data show CDR1 as ENHRY and CDR2 as SYGVKD. CDR3 loop: CAIRGQGAYNEQFF. CDR3 bases: TGTGCCATCAGGGGACAGGGGGCCTACAATGAGCAGTTCTTC.

The chain combines TRBV7-9 with TRBJ2-7; 8 positions match TRBD1. From germline, CDR1 is SEHNR and CDR2 FQNEAQ (reference sequence). The CDR3 has 16 residues. The V and J ends lost 7 bases and 0 bases, in that order; junction bases with no gene match: 11. CDR3 sequence: CASIESGTGDSYEQYF. The CDR3 coding sequence is TGTGCCAGCATCGAGTCGGGGACAGGTGACTCCTACGAGCAGTACTTC.

This clonotype was found many times. The V call is TRBV11-2, the J call TRBJ1-2, with D possibly TRBD1 on 6 matching bases. The CDR3 is made up of 12 amino acids. Germline CDR1 and CDR2: SGHAT and FQNNGV. V lost 3 bases and J lost 8, with 10 bases in between. CDR3 DNA: TGTGCCAGCAGCTTGGGGGCCAGGGGCTACACCTTC. It specifies CASSLGARGYTF. Supplemented by reference TRBV11-2 and TRBJ1-2, the full variable domain reads EAGVAQSPRYKIIEKRQSVAFWCNPISGHATLYWYQQILGQGPKLLIQFQNNGVVDDSQLPKDRFSAERLKGVDSTLKIQPAKLEDSAVYLCASSLGARGYTFGSGTRLTVV.

In the case of this clonotype: This may be a read error, as it is one base from a much larger clone. The CDR3 DNA reads TGTACCACCAGTGAATTGCGGGGGGGACTGAACACCGGGGAGCTGTTTTTT. Translated, it gives CTTSELRGGLNTGELFF. The chain is built from TRBV24-1 and TRBJ2-2, with 9 nucleotides matching TRBD2. Germline V gene lookup returns CDR1 KGHDR and CDR2 SFDVKD. The CDR3 extends over 17 amino acids.

The genes are TRBV19 and TRBJ1-4; 7 nucleotides match TRBD1. V dropped 2 bases and J dropped 8; count of bases not matched to a gene: 11. Per germline, CDR1 LNHDA and CDR2 SQIVND (reference sequence). CDR3 length: 16 amino acids. CDR3 nucleotides: TGTGCCAGTAGTATAAAGGCCGAGGGGGCAAAGGAAAAACTGTTTTTT. Encoded protein: CASSIKAEGAKEKLFF.

This clonotype has just a few counts. This chain uses TRBV25-1 with TRBJ1-5, with D perhaps matching TRBD1 (6 bases). CDR1 and CDR2 from the germline V gene are MGHDK and SYGVNS. The CDR3 runs 13 residues. Trimming removed 5 bases at V and 4 bases at J, with 9 bases between. In DNA form, the CDR3 reads TGTGCCAGCAGTCGGACAGAAAATCAGCCCCAGCATTTT. It yields the protein CASSRTENQPQHF.